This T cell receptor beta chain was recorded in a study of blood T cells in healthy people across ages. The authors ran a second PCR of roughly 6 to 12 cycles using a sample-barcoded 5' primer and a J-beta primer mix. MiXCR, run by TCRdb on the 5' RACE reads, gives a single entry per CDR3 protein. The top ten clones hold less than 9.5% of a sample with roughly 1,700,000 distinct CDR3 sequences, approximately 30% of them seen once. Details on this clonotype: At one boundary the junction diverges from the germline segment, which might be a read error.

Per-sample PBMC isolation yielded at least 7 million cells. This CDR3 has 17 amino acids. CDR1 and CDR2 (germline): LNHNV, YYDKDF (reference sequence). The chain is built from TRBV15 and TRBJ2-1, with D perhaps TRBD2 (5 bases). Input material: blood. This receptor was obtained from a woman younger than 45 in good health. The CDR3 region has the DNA TGTGCCACCAGCAGAGAAGGTCGGCTAGCAGACTACTATGAGCAGTTCTTC. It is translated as CATSREGRLADYYEQFF.